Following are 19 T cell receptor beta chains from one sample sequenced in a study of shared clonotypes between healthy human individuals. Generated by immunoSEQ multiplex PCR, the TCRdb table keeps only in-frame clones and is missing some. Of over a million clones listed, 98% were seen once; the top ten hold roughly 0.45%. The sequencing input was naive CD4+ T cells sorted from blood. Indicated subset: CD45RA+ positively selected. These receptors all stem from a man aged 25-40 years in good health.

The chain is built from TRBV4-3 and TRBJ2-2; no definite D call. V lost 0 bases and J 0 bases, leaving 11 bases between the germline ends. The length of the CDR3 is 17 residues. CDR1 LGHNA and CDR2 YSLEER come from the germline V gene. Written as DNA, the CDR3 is TGCGCCAGCAGCCAAGATTGGGCGGCCGCGAACACCGGGGAGCTGTTTTTT. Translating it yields CASSQDWAAANTGELFF.

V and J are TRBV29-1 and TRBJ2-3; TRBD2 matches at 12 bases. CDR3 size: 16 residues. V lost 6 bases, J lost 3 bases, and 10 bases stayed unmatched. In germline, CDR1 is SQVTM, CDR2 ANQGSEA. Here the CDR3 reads CSVELTGTSGTDTQYF. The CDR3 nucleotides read TGCAGCGTCGAACTGACCGGGACTAGCGGGACAGATACGCAGTATTTT.

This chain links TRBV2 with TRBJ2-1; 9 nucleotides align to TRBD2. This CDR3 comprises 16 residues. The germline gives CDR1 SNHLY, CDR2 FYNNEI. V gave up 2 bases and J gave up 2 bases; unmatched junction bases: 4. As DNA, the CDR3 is TGTGCCAGCAGTGAAAGGCTAGCGGGACCCTACAATGAGCAGTTCTTC. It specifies CASSERLAGPYNEQFF.

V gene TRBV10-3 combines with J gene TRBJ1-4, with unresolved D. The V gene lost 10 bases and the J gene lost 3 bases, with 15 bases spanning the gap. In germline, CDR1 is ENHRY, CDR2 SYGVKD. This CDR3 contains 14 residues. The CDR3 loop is CATAEQVANEKLFF. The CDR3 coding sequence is TGTGCCACCGCCGAGCAGGTTGCTAATGAAAAACTGTTTTTT.

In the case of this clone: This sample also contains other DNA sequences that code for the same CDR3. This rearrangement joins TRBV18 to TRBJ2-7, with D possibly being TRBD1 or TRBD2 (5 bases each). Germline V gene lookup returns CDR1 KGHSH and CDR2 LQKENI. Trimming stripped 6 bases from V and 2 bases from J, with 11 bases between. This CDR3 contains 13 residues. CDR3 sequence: CASSQGPTYEQYF. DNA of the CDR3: TGTGCCAGCTCCCAGGGACCGACCTACGAGCAGTACTTC.

CDR3 DNA: TGTGCCAGCAGCTTAGGCGTGGGCGGGACAGCAGACGAAAAACTGTTTTTT. Encoded protein: CASSLGVGGTADEKLFF. The chain employs TRBV11-2 and TRBJ1-4; 7 bases line up with TRBD1. V lost 1 base, J lost 8 bases, and 13 bases stayed unmatched. From germline, CDR1 is SGHAT and CDR2 FQNNGV. The CDR3 totals 17 residues.

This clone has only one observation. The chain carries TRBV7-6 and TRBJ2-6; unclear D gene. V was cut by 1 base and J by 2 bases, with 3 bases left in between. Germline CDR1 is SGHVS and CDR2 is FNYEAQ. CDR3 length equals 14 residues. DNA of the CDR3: TGTGCCAGCAGCTTAGGAGCTGGGGCCAACGTCCTGACTTTC. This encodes CASSLGAGANVLTF.

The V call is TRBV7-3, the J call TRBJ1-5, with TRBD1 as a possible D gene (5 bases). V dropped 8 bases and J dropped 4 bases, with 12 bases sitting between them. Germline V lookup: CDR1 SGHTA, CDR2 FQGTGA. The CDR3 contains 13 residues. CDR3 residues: CASARAGNQPQHF. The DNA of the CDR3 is TGTGCCAGCGCTCGGGCAGGGAATCAGCCCCAGCATTTT.

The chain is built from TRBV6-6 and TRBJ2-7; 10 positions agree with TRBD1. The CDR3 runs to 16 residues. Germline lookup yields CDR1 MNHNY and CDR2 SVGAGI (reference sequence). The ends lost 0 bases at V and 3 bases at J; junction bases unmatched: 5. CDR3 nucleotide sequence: TGTGCCAGCAGTTACTCGAAAAGGGACAGGGGCTACGAGCAGTACTTC. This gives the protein CASSYSKRDRGYEQYF.

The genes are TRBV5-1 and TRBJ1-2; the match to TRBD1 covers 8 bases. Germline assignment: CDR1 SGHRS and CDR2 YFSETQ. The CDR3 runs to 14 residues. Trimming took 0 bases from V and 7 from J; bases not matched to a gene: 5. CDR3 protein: CASSLVGQGLGYTF. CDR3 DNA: TGCGCCAGCAGCTTGGTTGGACAGGGTCTTGGCTACACCTTC.

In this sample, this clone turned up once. The CDR3 protein is CASSGKGGPNSYEQYF. Written as DNA, the CDR3 is TGTGCCAGCAGCGGAAAGGGGGGGCCGAACTCCTACGAGCAGTACTTC. The chain uses TRBV7-9 and TRBJ2-7; possibly TRBD2 for D (7 bases). Germline CDR1 SEHNR, CDR2 FQNEAQ (reference sequence). The CDR3 covers 16 residues. The V and J ends lost 5 bases and 0 bases respectively, with 17 bases between them.

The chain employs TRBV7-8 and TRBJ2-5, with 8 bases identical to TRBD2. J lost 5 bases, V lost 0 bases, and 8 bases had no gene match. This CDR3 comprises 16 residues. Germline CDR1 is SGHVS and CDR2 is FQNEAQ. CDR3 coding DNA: TGTGCCAGCAGCTTAGCGATGCGGGGGGCCGGGGAGACCCAGTACTTC. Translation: CASSLAMRGAGETQYF. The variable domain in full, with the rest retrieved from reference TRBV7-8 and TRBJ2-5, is GAGVSQSPRYKVAKRGQDVALRCDPISGHVSLFWYQQALGQGPEFLTYFQNEAQLDKSGLPSDRFFAERPEGSVSTLKIQRTQQEDSAVYLCASSLAMRGAGETQYFGPGTRLLVL.

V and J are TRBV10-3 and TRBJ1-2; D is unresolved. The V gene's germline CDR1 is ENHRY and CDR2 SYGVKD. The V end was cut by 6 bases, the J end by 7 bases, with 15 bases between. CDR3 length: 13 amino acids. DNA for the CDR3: TGTGCCATCAGGGTCCCCCCTCCAGGTGGCTACACCTTC. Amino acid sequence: CAIRVPPPGGYTF.

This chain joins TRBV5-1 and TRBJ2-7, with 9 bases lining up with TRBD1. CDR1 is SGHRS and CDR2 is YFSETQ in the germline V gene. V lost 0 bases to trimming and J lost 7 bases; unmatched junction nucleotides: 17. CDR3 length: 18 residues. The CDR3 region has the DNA TGCGCCAGCAGCTTGGCCGGGACAGGGCGAACCAAACACTCGGAGCAGTACTTC. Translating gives CASSLAGTGRTKHSEQYF.

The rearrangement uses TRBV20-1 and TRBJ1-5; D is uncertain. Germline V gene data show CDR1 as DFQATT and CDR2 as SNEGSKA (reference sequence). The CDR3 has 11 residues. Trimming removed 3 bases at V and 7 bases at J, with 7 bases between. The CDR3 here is CSASVAQPQHF. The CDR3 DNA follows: TGCAGTGCTAGTGTAGCGCAGCCCCAGCATTTT.

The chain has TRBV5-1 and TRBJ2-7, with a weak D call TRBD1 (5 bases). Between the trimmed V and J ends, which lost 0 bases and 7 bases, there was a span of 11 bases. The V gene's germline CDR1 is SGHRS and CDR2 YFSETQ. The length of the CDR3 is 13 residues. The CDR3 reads CASSLVAGHEQYF. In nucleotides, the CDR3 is TGCGCCAGCAGCTTGGTGGCAGGGCATGAGCAGTACTTC.

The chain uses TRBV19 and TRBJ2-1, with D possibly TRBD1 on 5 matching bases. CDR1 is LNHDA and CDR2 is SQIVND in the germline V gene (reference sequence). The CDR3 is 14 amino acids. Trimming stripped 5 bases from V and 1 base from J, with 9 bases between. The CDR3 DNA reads TGTGCCAGTAGTGGACGGACATCCTACAATGAGCAGTTCTTC. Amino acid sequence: CASSGRTSYNEQFF.

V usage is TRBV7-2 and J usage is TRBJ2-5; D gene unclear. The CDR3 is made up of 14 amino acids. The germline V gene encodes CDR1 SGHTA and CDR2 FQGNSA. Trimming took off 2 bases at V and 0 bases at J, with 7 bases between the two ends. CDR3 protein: CASSLTANQETQYF. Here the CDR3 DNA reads TGTGCCAGCAGCTTAACGGCTAACCAAGAGACCCAGTACTTC.

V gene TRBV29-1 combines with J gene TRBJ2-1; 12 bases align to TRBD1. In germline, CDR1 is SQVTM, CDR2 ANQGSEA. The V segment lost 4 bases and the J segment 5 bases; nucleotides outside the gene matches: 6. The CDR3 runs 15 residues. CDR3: CSVVLGQGAHNEQFF. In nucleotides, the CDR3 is TGCAGCGTTGTTTTGGGACAGGGGGCACACAATGAGCAGTTCTTC.